One and the same sample provided the 7 T cell receptor beta chains below, sequenced in a study of T cells in Graves' hyperthyroidism and ophthalmopathy. Amplification of TCR beta CDR3 regions was performed using RNA transcripts as template. The TCR CDR3 was amplified in a first-round RT-PCR using the HTBI primer set. In TCRdb, the multiplex PCR reads were re-called with MiXCR into one record per CDR3 protein. In the table there are roughly 500,000 distinct CDR3 sequences, roughly 45% of which are singletons. The specimen sequenced was peripheral blood or thyroid tissue (not recorded which). All receptors come from an adult woman with Graves' disease, either hyperthyroidism or ophthalmopathy (not recorded which).

The J gene is TRBJ1-1, the V gene TRBV7-9; the D gene is possibly TRBD1 (5 bases). The CDR3 spans 17 residues. Germline V lookup: CDR1 SEHNR, CDR2 FQNEAQ (reference sequence). V lost 5 bases and J lost 0, with 19 bases in between. CDR3 sequence (DNA): TGTGCCAGCAGCGCCAAGCGGGGCGAAACCATGAACACTGAAGCTTTCTTT. It is translated as CASSAKRGETMNTEAFF.

The CDR3 coding sequence is TGCAGTGCCCGAGTGGCGGGGCTAAGGGGGAGGGAGCAGTACTTC. Encoded protein: CSARVAGLRGREQYF. This chain uses TRBV20-1 with TRBJ2-7; either TRBD1 or TRBD2 may supply D (6 bases each). The germline V gene has CDR1 DFQATT and CDR2 SNEGSKA (reference sequence). Trimming took 6 bases from V and 7 from J, leaving 25 bases between them. CDR3 length equals 15 residues.

The chain uses TRBV9 and TRBJ2-7; D is uncertain. Germline V lookup: CDR1 SGDLS, CDR2 YYNGEE. CDR3 length: 14 amino acids. Trimming took 0 bases from V and 2 from J, leaving 9 bases between them. The chain's CDR3 is CASSVGQAPYEQYF. CDR3 in DNA: TGTGCCAGCAGCGTAGGCCAGGCCCCCTACGAGCAGTACTTC.

This clonotype appeared a few times. V and J are TRBV15 and TRBJ1-1; no definite D call. Trimming cost V 3 bases and J 0 bases, with 8 bases left between them. Germline V lookup: CDR1 LNHNV, CDR2 YYDKDF (reference sequence). This CDR3 has 14 residues. The CDR3 region has the DNA TGTGCCACCAGCAGCGACCCCATGAACACTGAAGCTTTCTTT. Its protein is CATSSDPMNTEAFF.

The rearrangement uses TRBV4-1 and TRBJ1-2; 8 positions agree with TRBD1. The junction had 10 bases not matched to a gene; V was cut back by 5 bases and J by 5 bases. From germline, CDR1 is MGHRA and CDR2 YSYEKL. The CDR3 length is 15 residues. The CDR3 reads CASSSSGTGVYGYTF. CDR3 DNA sequence: TGCGCCAGCAGCTCCAGCGGGACAGGAGTTTATGGCTACACCTTC.

The DNA of the CDR3 is TGTGCCAGCAGCAAAGACAGGGGCTACGAGCAGTACTTC. This codes for CASSKDRGYEQYF. The chain couples TRBV27 to TRBJ2-7; 8 nucleotides agree with TRBD1. CDR3 size: 13 residues. Germline V gene lookup returns CDR1 MNHEY and CDR2 SMNVEV (reference sequence). The trim removed 6 bases at V and 3 bases at J, leaving 4 bases unmatched.

In its sample, this clonotype was seen many times. The chain joins TRBV7-3 to TRBJ2-1; 9 nucleotides line up with TRBD2. From germline, CDR1 is SGHTA and CDR2 FQGTGA. The CDR3 sequence is 16 residues long. J was trimmed by 2 bases and V by 5 bases; bases with no gene match: 7. The DNA of the CDR3 is TGTGCCAGCAGCCCGCGACTAGCGGAAACCTACAATGAGCAGTTCTTC. Protein: CASSPRLAETYNEQFF.